The clone carrying this T cell receptor (beta chain) was seen at least ten times. What it recognizes is unknown. Production of TCR cDNA was by 5'RACE template switching, which also added a universal primer site and UMIs. One entry per CDR3 protein, called by TCRdb with MiXCR from the 5' RACE reads. The table includes 100,000 to 150,000 distinct CDR3 sequences, 7.2% detected once. The data were taken from a study of T cells after yellow fever vaccination. Study information: Preparing low-cell-number fractions relied on SMART-Seq v4 Ultra Low Input. Study conclusions and caveats: Weaker, the secondary response had a peak occurring faster, on day 5 versus 15.

Trimming took 6 bases from V and 5 from J, leaving 10 bases between them. The CDR3 length is 12 residues. This chain joins TRBV12-3 or TRBV12-4 and TRBJ1-2, with D hard to call. Here the sequenced sample was CD4+ T cells sorted from PBMCs, taken more than 35 days after the first yellow fever vaccination. The TCR originated in a man younger than 35 who received the YFV17D yellow fever vaccine. CDR3 in amino acids: CASSPGSYGYTF. In nucleotides, the CDR3 is TGTGCCAGCAGCCCGGGATCTTATGGCTACACCTTC.